This entry lists 8 T cell receptor beta chains sequenced from one sample in a study of T cell changes during pregnancy in multiple sclerosis. Measured with immunoSEQ multiplex PCR; TCRdb has only the in-frame clones, and not every one. Of 50,000 to 60,000 clones in the sample, 75% to 90% were seen once. Sequencing was performed on CD4+ T cells from peripheral blood mononuclear cells, taken in the first trimester of pregnancy. These receptors all come from a female donor with multiple sclerosis, enrolled in a pregnancy study.

V is TRBV5-1 and J is TRBJ2-1; 13 bases line up with TRBD2. The CDR3 has 18 residues. The germline V gene encodes CDR1 SGHRS and CDR2 YFSETQ. Trimming removed 5 bases from V and 0 bases from J; junction bases left unmatched: 8. CDR3 DNA sequence: TGCGCCAGCAGATATAGGACTAGCGGGAGAAGCTCCTACAATGAGCAGTTCTTC. This translates into CASRYRTSGRSSYNEQFF.

The genes are TRBV29-1 and TRBJ2-1; 9 bases match TRBD2. The trim removed 2 bases at V and 3 bases at J, leaving 8 bases unmatched. Germline V gene sequence: CDR1 SQVTM, CDR2 ANQGSEA. The CDR3 is made up of 16 amino acids. The chain's CDR3 is CSVELGVAGVYNEQFF. CDR3 DNA sequence: TGCAGCGTTGAATTGGGAGTAGCGGGAGTCTACAATGAGCAGTTCTTC.

J is TRBJ1-5 and V is TRBV7-9, with a tentative D call TRBD1 (5 bases). The ends were cut back, 2 bases at V and 3 bases at J, with 8 bases in the middle. The CDR3 is made up of 14 amino acids. Per germline, CDR1 SEHNR and CDR2 FQNEAQ (reference sequence). Here the CDR3 reads CASSLQGDNQPQHF. CDR3 bases: TGTGCCAGCAGCTTACAGGGCGACAATCAGCCCCAGCATTTT.

This rearrangement joins TRBV5-1 to TRBJ2-1, with TRBD2 matching over 8 bases. The CDR3 is 15 residues long. Germline V gives CDR1 SGHRS, CDR2 YFSETQ. With V trimmed by 0 bases and J by 3 bases, 2 bases remained unmatched. The CDR3 nucleotides are TGCGCCAGCAGCTTGGCCGGGGGGGGCTACAATGAGCAGTTCTTC. Amino acids: CASSLAGGGYNEQFF. The complete variable domain, with remaining parts taken from reference TRBV5-1 and TRBJ2-1, reads KAGVTQTPRYLIKTRGQQVTLSCSPISGHRSVSWYQQTPGQGLQFLFEYFSETQRNKGNFPGRFSGRQFSNSRSEMNVSTLELGDSALYLCASSLAGGGYNEQFFGPGTRLTVL.

The rearrangement uses TRBV5-4 and TRBJ1-4; the match to TRBD1 covers 9 bases. CDR1 is SGHNT, CDR2 YYREEE, per germline (reference sequence). V lost 0 bases and J lost 7; bases outside the gene matches: 4. This CDR3 region has 15 residues. CDR3 in DNA: TGTGCCAGCAGCTTGGGACAGGGGGTCGGTGAAAAACTGTTTTTT. This codes for CASSLGQGVGEKLFF.

The V gene is TRBV5-1, the J gene TRBJ2-1; TRBD1 is a possible D gene (8 bases). Trimming took off 2 bases at V and 6 bases at J, with 15 bases between the two ends. This CDR3 comprises 15 residues. Germline CDR1 and CDR2: SGHRS and YFSETQ. In DNA form, the CDR3 reads TGCGCCAGCAGCTTCCACAGGGGGGGGTCCAATGAGCAGTTCTTC. It codes for CASSFHRGGSNEQFF.

The chain carries TRBV7-2 and TRBJ2-5; possible D gene TRBD1, 6 bases. CDR3 size: 14 residues. The V gene's germline CDR1 is SGHTA and CDR2 FQGNSA. The V end was cut by 6 bases, the J end by 2 bases, with 13 bases between. CDR3: CASRSTGLQETQYF. CDR3 coding DNA: TGTGCCAGCAGGTCAACAGGGCTGCAAGAGACCCAGTACTTC.

The chain has TRBV11-2 and TRBJ2-7, with 7 bases aligning to TRBD2. Trimming removed 7 bases from V and 0 bases from J; junction bases left unmatched: 12. CDR1 is SGHAT, CDR2 FQNNGV, per germline. The CDR3 loop spans 16 amino acids. CDR3 DNA: TGTGCCAGCAAGAGGTCGGGGAGGGTTGACTCCTACGAGCAGTACTTC. Translating it yields CASKRSGRVDSYEQYF.